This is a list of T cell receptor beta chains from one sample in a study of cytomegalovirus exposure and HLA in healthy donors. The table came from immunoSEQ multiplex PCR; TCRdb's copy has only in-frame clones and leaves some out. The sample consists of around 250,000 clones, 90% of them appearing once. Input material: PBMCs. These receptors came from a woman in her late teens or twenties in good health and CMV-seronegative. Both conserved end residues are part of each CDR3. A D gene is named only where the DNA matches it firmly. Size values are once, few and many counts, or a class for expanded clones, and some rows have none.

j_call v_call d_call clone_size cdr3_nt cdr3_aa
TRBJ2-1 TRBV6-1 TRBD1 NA TGTGCCAGCAGTGTTAACGACAGGGGCGCTTACAATGAGCAGTTCTTC CASSVNDRGAYNEQFF
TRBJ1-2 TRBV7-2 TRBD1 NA TGTGCCAGCAGCCTAAAGACAGGGCTATTCGGCTACACCTTC CASSLKTGLFGYTF
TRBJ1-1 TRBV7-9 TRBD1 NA TGTGCCAGCAGCCCTCTTGGACAGGGGGCTGAAGCTTTCTTT CASSPLGQGAEAFF
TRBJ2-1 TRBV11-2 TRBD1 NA TGTGCCAGCAGCTTACAAATAGACGCAGGGGGGTTCTTC CASSLQIDAGGFF
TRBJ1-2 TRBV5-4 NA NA TGTGCCAGCAGCTTGGCCGGGACCGAGGGCGCGGGAACCTTC CASSLAGTEGAGTF
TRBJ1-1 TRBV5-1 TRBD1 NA TGCGCCAGCAGCTCCGACGGCCAGGGGGCCACTGAAGCTTTCTTT CASSSDGQGATEAFF
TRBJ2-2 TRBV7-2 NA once TGTGCCAGCAGCTCAGGCCGTGTTCGTTTCGGGGAGCTGTTTTTT CASSSGRVRFGELFF
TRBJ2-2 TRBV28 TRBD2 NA TGTGCCAGCAGTTTAGTAGCGGGGGGGACCGGGGAGCTGTTTTTT CASSLVAGGTGELFF
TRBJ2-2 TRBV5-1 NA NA TGCGCCAGCAGCCTATTCACCGGGGAGCTGTTTTTT CASSLFTGELFF
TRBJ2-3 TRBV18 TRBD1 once TGTGCCAGCTCACGGACAGGGACTGTCAGCACAGATACGCAGTATTTT CASSRTGTVSTDTQYF
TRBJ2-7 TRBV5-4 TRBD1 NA TGTGCCAGCAGCAAACAGGGGGCTGACGAGCAGTACTTC CASSKQGADEQYF
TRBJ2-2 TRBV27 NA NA TGTGCCAGCAGTTCGGGACTGAACACCGGGGAGCTGTTTTTT CASSSGLNTGELFF
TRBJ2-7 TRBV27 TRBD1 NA TGTGCCAGCAGTTTTCAGCCGGGACAGGTTACCTACGAGCAGTACTTC CASSFQPGQVTYEQYF
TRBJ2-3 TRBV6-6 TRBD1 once TGTGCCAGCAGTTGGACAGGGGGCCTCACAGATACGCAGTATTTT CASSWTGGLTDTQYF
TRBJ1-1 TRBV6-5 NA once TGTGCCAGCAGTTACTCGGTCGGAGGGCCGAACACTGAAGCTTTCTTT CASSYSVGGPNTEAFF
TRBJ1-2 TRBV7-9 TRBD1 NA TGTGCCAGCAGCTTCGTCGGGACAGGGTCAGGCTACACCTTC CASSFVGTGSGYTF
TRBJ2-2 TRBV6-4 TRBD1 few TGTGCCAGCAGTGACGGTCAGGGGGCCGGGGAGCTGTTTTTT CASSDGQGAGELFF
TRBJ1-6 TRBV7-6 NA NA TGTGCCAGCAGCTTTTCGCAGCAGGGTTATTCACCCCTCCACTTT CASSFSQQGYSPLHF
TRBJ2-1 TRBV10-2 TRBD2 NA TGCGCCAGCAACCCCAAGCGGGGGGCCTACAATGAGCAGTTCTTC CASNPKRGAYNEQFF
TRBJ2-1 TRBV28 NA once TGTGCCAGCAGTTTTTTTATCGACAATGAGCAGTTCTTC CASSFFIDNEQFF
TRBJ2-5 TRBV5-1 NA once TGCGCCAGCAGCTTGGAGGCAGGGGAGCACGAGACCCAGTACTTC CASSLEAGEHETQYF
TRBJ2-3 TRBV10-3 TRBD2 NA TGTGCCATCAGCCCGGGACTAGGCACAGATACGCAGTATTTT CAISPGLGTDTQYF
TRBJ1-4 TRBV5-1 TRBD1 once TGCGCCAGCAGTTTTAGGGGGCGTCTTAATGAAAAACTGTTTTTT CASSFRGRLNEKLFF
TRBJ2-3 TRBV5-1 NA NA TGCGCCAGCAGCTTGAGCGGAAGCACAGATACGCAGTATTTT CASSLSGSTDTQYF
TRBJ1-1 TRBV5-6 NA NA TGTGCCAGCAGCGCGGGGGGCACTGAAGCTTTCTTT CASSAGGTEAFF
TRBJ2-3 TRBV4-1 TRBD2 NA TGCGCCAGCAGCCAAGATCGAGGAGCGGGGTCCCTAGATACGCAGTATTTT CASSQDRGAGSLDTQYF
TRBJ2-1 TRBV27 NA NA TGTGCCAGCAGTCATTTAGAGGATGAGCAGTTCTTC CASSHLEDEQFF
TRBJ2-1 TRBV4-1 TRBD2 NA TGCGCCAGCAGCCAGCCTAGCGGGGGGGGCTACAATGAGCAGTTCTTC CASSQPSGGGYNEQFF
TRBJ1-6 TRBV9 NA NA TGTGCCAGCAGCGCCGGGGCGGGGGCTCTTTCACCCCTCCACTTT CASSAGAGALSPLHF
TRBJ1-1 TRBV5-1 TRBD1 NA TGCGCCAGCAGCCACGGGACAGGGGGGACTGAAGCTTTCTTT CASSHGTGGTEAFF
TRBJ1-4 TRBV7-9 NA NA TGTGCCAGCAGCGGCGAGGGTTGGGAAAAACTGTTTTTT CASSGEGWEKLFF
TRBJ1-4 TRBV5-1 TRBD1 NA TGCGCCAGCAGCGGCGGGACAGGGGGCTGGGAAAAACTGTTTTTT CASSGGTGGWEKLFF
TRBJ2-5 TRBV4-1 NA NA TGCGCCAGCAGCTCAGCCCCCAGAGGAGAGACCCAGTACTTC CASSSAPRGETQYF
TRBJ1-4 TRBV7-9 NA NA TGTGCCAGCAGCCCCCGATGGGGCGAAGATAATGAAAAACTGTTTTTT CASSPRWGEDNEKLFF
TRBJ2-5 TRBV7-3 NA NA TGTGCCAGCAGCTTATGGGGCGGACAAGAGACCCAGTACTTC CASSLWGGQETQYF
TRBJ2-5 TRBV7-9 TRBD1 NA TGTGCCAGCAGCTTCCCAGCCCCGGGACAGGGCCAAGAGACCCAGTACTTC CASSFPAPGQGQETQYF
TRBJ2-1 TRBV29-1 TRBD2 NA TGCAGCGTTGATGTCCAGCGGGGTAAGAATGAGCAGTTCTTC CSVDVQRGKNEQFF
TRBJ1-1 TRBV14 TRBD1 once TGTGCCAGCAGCCCGGGACAGGGGTTGTACACTGAAGCTTTCTTT CASSPGQGLYTEAFF
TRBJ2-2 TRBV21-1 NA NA TGTGCCAGCAGCAAGGGCAGGGCCAACACCGGGGAGCTGTTTTTT CASSKGRANTGELFF
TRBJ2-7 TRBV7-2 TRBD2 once TGTGCCAGCAGCATACTGGGGGGGAGAAACGAGCAGTACTTC CASSILGGRNEQYF
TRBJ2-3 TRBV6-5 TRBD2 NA TGTGCCAGCAGATACTCTAGCGGGGGGGCCACAGATACGCAGTATTTT CASRYSSGGATDTQYF
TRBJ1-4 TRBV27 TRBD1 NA TGTGCCAGCAGTAGGCTGGGACAGTCCAATGAAAAACTGTTTTTT CASSRLGQSNEKLFF
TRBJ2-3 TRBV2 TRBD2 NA TGTGCCAGCGGAGGTGGGACTAGCGGGGGGGCCGATACGCAGTATTTT CASGGGTSGGADTQYF
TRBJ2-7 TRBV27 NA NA TGTGCCAGCAGAATATCGGACAGAGGGCTCTACGAGCAGTACTTC CASRISDRGLYEQYF
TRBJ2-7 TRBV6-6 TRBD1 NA TGTGCCAGCACTGTGGGACAGGGCTACGAGCAGTACTTC CASTVGQGYEQYF